This is a list of T cell receptor beta chains from one sample in a study of T cells in Graves' hyperthyroidism and ophthalmopathy. TCRdb re-called the multiplex PCR reads with MiXCR, one entry per CDR3 protein. The table lists a few hundred thousand distinct CDR3 sequences, around 46% of them singletons. The sample taken for sequencing was peripheral blood or thyroid tissue (not recorded which). These receptor sequences come from an adult woman with Graves' disease, either hyperthyroidism or ophthalmopathy (not recorded which). The CDR3 runs from the conserved cysteine through the conserved F or W. A D gene is named only where the DNA matches it firmly. The size field is filled for only some rows; it gives once, few, many or a size class.

d_gene,v_gene,abundance,j_gene,CDR3nt,CDR3aa
TRBD1,TRBV25-1,.,TRBJ1-4,TGTGCCAGCAGTGAATCGGGACAGGGGAATGAAAAACTGTTTTTT,CASSESGQGNEKLFF
.,TRBV15,.,TRBJ1-2,TGTGCCACCAGCAGAGGAGGGACATCAGGGGGCTACACCTTC,CATSRGGTSGGYTF
.,TRBV7-9,many,TRBJ2-2,TGTGCCAGCAGCTTACGGGGGACCAACACCGGGGAGCTGTTTTTT,CASSLRGTNTGELFF
TRBD1,TRBV24-1,many,TRBJ2-3,TGTGCCACCTCTGACAGGGGGCTTGGTCTCAGCACAGATACGCAGTATTTT,CATSDRGLGLSTDTQYF
.,TRBV29-1,.,TRBJ1-3,TGCAGCGTGGGGGCCTCTGGAAACACCATATATTTT,CSVGASGNTIYF
.,TRBV6-5,many,TRBJ1-1,TGTGCCAGCAGTCGAGGGTCGGCTGAAGCTTTCTTT,CASSRGSAEAFF
.,TRBV11-2,many,TRBJ2-7,TGTGCCAGCAGCTTATTTGGGGGAGCGATCTCCTACGAGCAGTACTTC,CASSLFGGAISYEQYF
.,TRBV28,few,TRBJ2-7,TGTGCCAGCAGTTTTCTTCGGTACGAGCAGTACTTC,CASSFLRYEQYF
.,TRBV20-1,.,TRBJ1-1,TGCAGTGCTAGGGATGGAGGGGGTTTGGCTTTCTTT,CSARDGGGLAFF
.,TRBV7-4,many,TRBJ2-7,TGTGCCAGCAGCCGAACAACGCAGGGCACCTACGAGCAGTACTTC,CASSRTTQGTYEQYF
.,TRBV2,many,TRBJ2-7,TGTGCCAGCGAATGGAGCTCCTACGAGCAGTACTTC,CASEWSSYEQYF
.,TRBV7-3,many,TRBJ1-6,TGTGCCAGCAGCCCCGGGGCCGATTCACCCCTCCACTTT,CASSPGADSPLHF
.,TRBV5-1,many,TRBJ2-7,TGCGCCAGCAGCTTCGGGACAAACTACGAGCAGTACTTC,CASSFGTNYEQYF
TRBD1,TRBV4-2,many,TRBJ2-7,TGTGCCAGCAGCCAAGGTGACCGGGACAGGGGAGACGAGCAGTACTTC,CASSQGDRDRGDEQYF
TRBD1,TRBV25-1,few,TRBJ1-2,TGTGCCAGCAGTGACCCCGGGACAGGGAATGGCTACACCTTC,CASSDPGTGNGYTF
.,TRBV13,.,TRBJ2-5,TGTGCCAGCAGGTACAGGGTGTACCAAGAGACCCAGTACTTC,CASRYRVYQETQYF
.,TRBV15,many,TRBJ1-5,TGTGCCACAGGGCCTCGTAGCAATCAGCCCCAGCATTTT,CATGPRSNQPQHF
.,TRBV28,many,TRBJ1-6,TGTGCCAGCACCAGCCCGGGACAAAATTCACCCCTCCACTTT,CASTSPGQNSPLHF
TRBD1,TRBV14,many,TRBJ1-3,TGTGCCAGCAGCGTACAGGGGGCTAACACCATATATTTT,CASSVQGANTIYF
.,TRBV4-1,many,TRBJ1-1,TGCGCCAGCAGCCAAATCCCTCCCGGGAGGAACACTGAAGCTTTCTTT,CASSQIPPGRNTEAFF
.,TRBV10-2,.,TRBJ2-5,TGCGCCAGCAGTGAGAACGTCGGAGGAGAAGGGACCCAGTACTTC,CASSENVGGEGTQYF
.,TRBV20-1,.,TRBJ2-6,TGCAGTGCTCCCAGGGGCGGAGGGTACTCTGGGGCCAACGTCCTGACTTTC,CSAPRGGGYSGANVLTF
.,TRBV25-1,.,TRBJ2-7,TGTGCCAGCAGTGAATATGAGGCTCGGAGCTCCTACGAGCAGTACTTC,CASSEYEARSSYEQYF
.,TRBV20-1,.,TRBJ1-2,TGCAGTGCTAGTCAACGCAGGGTTAACTATGGCTACACCTTC,CSASQRRVNYGYTF
.,TRBV15,many,TRBJ1-1,TGTGCCACCAGCCGAGCTGAACCTGAAGCTTTCTTT,CATSRAEPEAFF
.,TRBV5-1,few,TRBJ1-6,TGCGCCAGCAGTCCCGCTGGCTATAATTCACCCCTCCACTTT,CASSPAGYNSPLHF
TRBD2,TRBV28,few,TRBJ2-5,TGTGCCAGCAGTTTTTTAGCGGGGAGGGAGACCCAGTACTTC,CASSFLAGRETQYF
.,TRBV29-1,.,TRBJ2-7,TGCAGCGTTGAAGGCTCAGGCTACGAGCAGTACTTC,CSVEGSGYEQYF
TRBD2,TRBV7-2,.,TRBJ2-5,TGTGCCAGCAGCTTATGGGGAGCGGGAGGGACCCAGTACTTC,CASSLWGAGGTQYF
.,TRBV10-3,.,TRBJ1-4,TGTGCCATCAGTGAGAGGGGCGCAGGGCTTAATGAAAAACTGTTTTTT,CAISERGAGLNEKLFF
.,TRBV7-2,few,TRBJ2-5,TGTGCCAGCAGCTTAAATCTCCGAGAGACCCAGTACTTC,CASSLNLRETQYF
TRBD1,TRBV9,.,TRBJ2-6,TGTGCCAGCAGCGTAGAGTATAGGTGGGACAGGTCATCGCCTGGGGCCAACGTCCTGACTTTC,CASSVEYRWDRSSPGANVLTF
TRBD1,TRBV19,.,TRBJ1-2,TGTGCCAGTAGTACCTCCGGGACAGGGGCCCCCTATGGCTACACCTTC,CASSTSGTGAPYGYTF
.,TRBV5-5,many,TRBJ2-5,TGTGCCAGCAGCTTGGACACTCGTACCCAAGAGACCCAGTACTTC,CASSLDTRTQETQYF
TRBD2,TRBV2,many,TRBJ2-7,TGTGCTATGGCGGGTGCCCGTGGGACTAGCGGGAGGTATCTGGGGACCTACGAGCAGTACTTC,CAMAGARGTSGRYLGTYEQYF
.,TRBV20-1,.,TRBJ1-2,TGCAGTGCTAGGGGGCTGGGACGGAACTATGGCTACACCTTC,CSARGLGRNYGYTF
.,TRBV5-1,many,TRBJ1-1,TGCGCCAGCAGCGAGGGGCTGACAGTCATGAACACTGAAGCTTTCTTT,CASSEGLTVMNTEAFF
TRBD1,TRBV5-1,.,TRBJ1-5,TGCGCCAACAGGATAGACAGGGTGCGACAGCCCCAGCATTTT,CANRIDRVRQPQHF
.,TRBV25-1,.,TRBJ1-2,TGTGCCAGCAGCCCCCTTTCCTGGAATGGCTACACCTTC,CASSPLSWNGYTF
.,TRBV12-3/TRBV12-4,.,TRBJ1-5,TGTGCCAGCAGTTTGCCACAGGGCAGTCAGCCCCAGCATTTT,CASSLPQGSQPQHF
.,TRBV10-3,.,TRBJ2-2,TGTGCCATCAGTGACGGGGCCCTGGGGACGGGCGGGGAGCTGTTTTTT,CAISDGALGTGGELFF
.,TRBV20-1,many,TRBJ1-6,TGCAGTGCTCCTCCGGGCCTGCTGTTATCACCCCTCCACTTT,CSAPPGLLLSPLHF